The clone carrying this T cell receptor beta chain came up once. In assigning cohorts, the study relied on participant-reported clinical history. Either two negative PCRs, clearance, or symptom resolution qualified Cohort 3 donors as recovered. The CDR3 loop spans 12 amino acids. Trimming pared 5 bases from V and 5 bases from J, leaving 10 bases between. Germline V gene sequence: CDR1 LNHDA, CDR2 SQIVND (reference sequence). The record originates from a study of blood T cell repertoires in COVID-19. Study-wide context: Sources were T cells, B-cell-depleted T cells, or PBMCs; the material itself was cDNA or gDNA.

Produced via immunoSEQ multiplex PCR; TCRdb's table is partial and in-frame only. The sample records about 160,000 clones, 80% being singletons. This TCR came from a middle-aged man who had recovered from COVID-19. Sequencing was performed on PBMCs or T cells enriched from blood (not recorded which). The chain carries TRBV19 and TRBJ2-7; a possible D gene is TRBD1 (5 bases). CDR3 region: CASSSLGDEQYF. The CDR3 DNA follows: TGTGCCAGTAGTTCCCTAGGGGACGAGCAGTACTTC.